These T cell receptor beta chains were read from a single sample in a study of cytomegalovirus exposure and HLA in healthy donors. Clones were read by immunoSEQ multiplex PCR, and TCRdb kept only the in-frame ones, dropping some. The top ten clones hold 1.8% of a sample with 220,000 or so clones, approximately 70% of them seen once. The specimen was PBMCs. The receptor set was obtained from a woman aged 25 to 39 in good health and CMV-seronegative. CDR3s include the opening cysteine and the closing phenylalanine or tryptophan. Each record gives: V gene, D gene, clone size, J gene, CDR3 DNA, CDR3 protein. A D gene is named only where the DNA matches it firmly. Clone sizes are given selectively: once, few, many, or a class where the clone is expanded.

V: TRBV2; D: NA; size: few; J: TRBJ2-3; DNA: TGTGCCAGCAGTGAAAGCGAGCTGGAAAGCACAGATACGCAGTATTTT; CDR3: CASSESELESTDTQYF
V: TRBV7-9; D: TRBD1; size: few; J: TRBJ1-1; DNA: TGTTCCAGCAGCTCCGCGGGACAGGGGTTAGGCACTGAAGCTTTCTTT; CDR3: CSSSSAGQGLGTEAFF
V: TRBV6-1; D: TRBD1; size: NA; J: TRBJ1-2; DNA: TGTGCCAGCAGTGCGCTACAGGGGAGCTATGGCTACACCTTC; CDR3: CASSALQGSYGYTF
V: TRBV19; D: NA; size: NA; J: TRBJ2-5; DNA: TGTGCCAGTAGTAGTATCGGACAGTCGTACCAAGAGACCCAGTACTTC; CDR3: CASSSIGQSYQETQYF
V: TRBV4-1; D: NA; size: NA; J: TRBJ2-1; DNA: TGCGCCAGCAGCCAAGGTCCGGGACTGGAGCAGTTCTTC; CDR3: CASSQGPGLEQFF
V: TRBV29-1; D: NA; size: NA; J: TRBJ1-3; DNA: TGCAGCGTTGATTCCGGTGGTTCCGGAAACACCATATATTTT; CDR3: CSVDSGGSGNTIYF
V: TRBV27; D: TRBD2; size: NA; J: TRBJ2-5; DNA: TGTGCCAGCAGTTCCCGACTAGCGGGGGGAGCAGAGACCCAGTACTTC; CDR3: CASSSRLAGGAETQYF
V: TRBV27; D: NA; size: NA; J: TRBJ2-7; DNA: TGTGCCAGCAGTTACCTCGGCGGTCACGAGCAGTACTTC; CDR3: CASSYLGGHEQYF
V: TRBV5-4; D: NA; size: NA; J: TRBJ1-2; DNA: TGTGCCAGCAGCCCGATAGAGGGTGGGGGCGGCTACACCTTC; CDR3: CASSPIEGGGGYTF
V: TRBV5-1; D: NA; size: NA; J: TRBJ1-2; DNA: TGCGCCAGCAGCTCTGGTCGGGGAGGGAGTAGCTACACCTTC; CDR3: CASSSGRGGSSYTF
V: TRBV7-8; D: NA; size: NA; J: TRBJ2-5; DNA: TGTGCCAGCAGCCCGGGTTCGCAAGAGACCCAGTACTTC; CDR3: CASSPGSQETQYF
V: TRBV4-1; D: NA; size: NA; J: TRBJ2-7; DNA: TGCGCCAGCAGCCTTACAACGGGAGAGGTCTACGAGCAGTACTTC; CDR3: CASSLTTGEVYEQYF
V: TRBV19; D: NA; size: NA; J: TRBJ1-4; DNA: TGTGCCAGTAGTATATCGGGAACCGAAAAACTGTTTTTT; CDR3: CASSISGTEKLFF
V: TRBV15; D: TRBD2; size: few; J: TRBJ2-1; DNA: TGTGCCACCAGCACCATAGCGGGGGGGACGTACAATGAGCAGTTCTTC; CDR3: CATSTIAGGTYNEQFF
V: TRBV5-1; D: TRBD1; size: NA; J: TRBJ2-1; DNA: TGCGCCAGCAGCCTGGGACAGGGGAATGAGCAGTTCTTC; CDR3: CASSLGQGNEQFF
V: TRBV30; D: NA; size: NA; J: TRBJ1-6; DNA: TGTGCCTACAACAGGTGGGATAATTCACCCCTCCACTTT; CDR3: CAYNRWDNSPLHF
V: TRBV5-1; D: TRBD2; size: few; J: TRBJ2-3; DNA: TGCGCCAGCAGCCGTCAGACTAGCGGGAGTACAGATACGCAGTATTTT; CDR3: CASSRQTSGSTDTQYF
V: TRBV6-6; D: TRBD1; size: NA; J: TRBJ1-1; DNA: TGTGCCAGCAGTAACTCAGGGGGGGGCACTGAAGCTTTCTTT; CDR3: CASSNSGGGTEAFF
V: TRBV7-2; D: TRBD1; size: once; J: TRBJ1-2; DNA: TGTGCCAGCAGCTTAGAAATGGGGAGGACAGGGGCCTATGGCTACACCTTC; CDR3: CASSLEMGRTGAYGYTF
V: TRBV9; D: TRBD2; size: NA; J: TRBJ2-1; DNA: TGTGCCAGCAGGAGGGGCGGGAGTAATGGCAATGAGCAGTTCTTC; CDR3: CASRRGGSNGNEQFF
V: TRBV2; D: NA; size: NA; J: TRBJ2-1; DNA: TGTGCCAGCAGTGTCGCGGAGGGGTACAATGAGCAGTTCTTC; CDR3: CASSVAEGYNEQFF
V: TRBV11-3; D: NA; size: NA; J: TRBJ1-1; DNA: TGTGCCAGCAGCCCGGGGGGACGAACTGAAGCTTTCTTT; CDR3: CASSPGGRTEAFF
V: TRBV6-5; D: TRBD1; size: NA; J: TRBJ1-2; DNA: TGTGCCAGCAGTGAAAACAGGGGGCCCGGCTACACCTTC; CDR3: CASSENRGPGYTF
V: TRBV2; D: TRBD1; size: few; J: TRBJ2-3; DNA: TGTGCCAGCAGTCCGGGACAGAGCACAGATACGCAGTATTTT; CDR3: CASSPGQSTDTQYF
V: TRBV6-1; D: TRBD1; size: NA; J: TRBJ1-4; DNA: TGTGCCAGCAGTGAAGGGCCAGGGGGTCCCTCGGCTAATGAAAAACTGTTTTTT; CDR3: CASSEGPGGPSANEKLFF